This T cell receptor (beta chain) was found in a study of cytomegalovirus exposure and HLA in healthy donors. Notes on the study in general: Associated with cytomegalovirus, according to the listing, were 150 to 200 TCR beta chains.

Losses at the gene ends were 2 bases for V and 2 bases for J; bases not matched to a gene: 7. There are 16 residues in the CDR3. CDR1 is SGHTA and CDR2 is FQGNSA in the germline V gene. With regard to this clone: Its matching antigen is unknown.

Healthy individuals who donated bone marrow served as the donors. The PCR made use of 60 Vbeta and 13 Jbeta primers. The assay was immunoSEQ multiplex PCR, and TCRdb's table has in-frame clones only and misses some. The sample gives roughly 150,000 clones, more than 60% of which show up once; about 11% is in the top ten. The source of this sequence is a man aged 18 to 29 in good health and CMV-seropositive. The sample taken for sequencing was PBMCs. The genes are TRBV7-2 and TRBJ2-5; 8 bases are shared with TRBD2. CDR3: CASSLTPGTRQETQYF. CDR3 nucleotides: TGTGCCAGCAGCTTAACCCCCGGGACTAGACAAGAGACCCAGTACTTC.